The clone carrying this T cell receptor (beta chain) was recorded many times. The data are from a study of T cells in Graves' hyperthyroidism and ophthalmopathy. Exclusion criteria comprised uncontrolled infection, other autoimmune disease, pregnancy or lactation. It was RNA transcripts that yielded the amplified TCR beta CDR3 regions. The TCR CDR3 first-round RT-PCR relied on the HTBI primer set. Via MiXCR, TCRdb re-called the multiplex PCR reads, giving one row per CDR3 protein. The sample shows around 600,000 distinct CDR3 sequences, around 15% of them seen only once. The source material was blood. The receptor's source is a woman in her thirties or forties with Graves' ophthalmopathy.

CDR3 nucleotides: TGTGCCAGCAGCCCCGTCCCCGGGGCCGGGACAGGGAGCTACAATGAGCAGTTCTTC. Its protein is CASSPVPGAGTGSYNEQFF. V usage is TRBV12-3 or TRBV12-4 and J usage is TRBJ2-1, with TRBD1 matching 9 bases. The CDR3 covers 19 residues. With 6 bases clipped from V and 3 bases from J, the junction kept 18 bases outside the gene matches.